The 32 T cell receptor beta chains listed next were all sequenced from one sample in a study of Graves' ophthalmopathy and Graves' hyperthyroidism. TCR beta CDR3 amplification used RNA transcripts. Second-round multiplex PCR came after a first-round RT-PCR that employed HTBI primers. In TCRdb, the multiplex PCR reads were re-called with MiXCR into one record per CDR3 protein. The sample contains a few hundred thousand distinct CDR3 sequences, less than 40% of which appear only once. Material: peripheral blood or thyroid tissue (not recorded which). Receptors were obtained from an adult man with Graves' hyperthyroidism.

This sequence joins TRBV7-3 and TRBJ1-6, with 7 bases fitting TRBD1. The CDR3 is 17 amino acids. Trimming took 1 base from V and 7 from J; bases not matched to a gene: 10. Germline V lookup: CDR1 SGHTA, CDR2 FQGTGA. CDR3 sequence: CASSLRERGRWNSPLHF. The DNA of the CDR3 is TGTGCCAGCAGCTTAAGGGAGAGGGGGCGTTGGAATTCACCCCTCCACTTT. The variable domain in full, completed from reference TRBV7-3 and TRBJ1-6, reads GAGVSQTPSNKVTEKGKYVELRCDPISGHTALYWYRQSLGQGPEFLIYFQGTGAADDSGLPNDRFFAVRPEGSVSTLKIQRTERGDSAVYLCASSLRERGRWNSPLHFGNGTRLTVT.

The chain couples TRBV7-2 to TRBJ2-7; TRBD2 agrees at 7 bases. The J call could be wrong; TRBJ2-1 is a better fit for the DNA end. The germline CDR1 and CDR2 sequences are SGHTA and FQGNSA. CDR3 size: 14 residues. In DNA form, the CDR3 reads TGTGCCAGCAGCTTAACTAGCGAGTACAATGAGCAGTTCTTC. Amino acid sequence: CASSLTSEYNEQFF.

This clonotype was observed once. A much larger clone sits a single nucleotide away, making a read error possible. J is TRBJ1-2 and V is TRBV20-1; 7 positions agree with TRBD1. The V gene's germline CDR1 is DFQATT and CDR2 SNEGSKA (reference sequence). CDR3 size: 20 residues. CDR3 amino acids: CSARDTTPTGPASSNYGYTF. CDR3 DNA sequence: TGCAGTGCCAGAGATACAACTCCGACAGGGCCGGCGTCCTCTAACTATGGCTACACCTTC.

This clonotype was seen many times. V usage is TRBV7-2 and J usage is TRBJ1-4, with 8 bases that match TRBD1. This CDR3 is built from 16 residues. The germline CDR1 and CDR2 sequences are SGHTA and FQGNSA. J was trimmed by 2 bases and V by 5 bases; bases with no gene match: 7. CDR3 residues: CASSPFRGRTNEKLFF. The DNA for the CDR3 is TGTGCCAGCAGCCCCTTCAGGGGGCGGACTAATGAAAAACTGTTTTTT.

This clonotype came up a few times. DNA for the CDR3: TGCAGCTTGAGTTCCGGGGAGCTGTTTTTT. As protein: CSLSSGELFF. This chain links TRBV29-1 with TRBJ2-2; unclear D gene. Trimming stripped 8 bases from V and 6 bases from J, with 7 bases between. The germline CDR1 and CDR2 sequences are SQVTM and ANQGSEA. CDR3 size: 10 residues.

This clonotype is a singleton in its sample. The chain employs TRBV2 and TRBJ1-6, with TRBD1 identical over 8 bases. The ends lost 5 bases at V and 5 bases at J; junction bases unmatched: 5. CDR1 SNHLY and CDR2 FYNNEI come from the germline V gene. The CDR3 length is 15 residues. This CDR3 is CASSYGQGHNSPLHF. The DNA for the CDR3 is TGTGCCAGCAGTTACGGACAGGGCCATAATTCACCCCTCCACTTT. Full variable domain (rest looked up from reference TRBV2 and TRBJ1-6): EPEVTQTPSHQVTQMGQEVILRCVPISNHLYFYWYRQILGQKVEFLVSFYNNEISEKSEIFDDQFSVERPDGSNFTLKIRSTKLEDSAMYFCASSYGQGHNSPLHFGNGTRLTVT.

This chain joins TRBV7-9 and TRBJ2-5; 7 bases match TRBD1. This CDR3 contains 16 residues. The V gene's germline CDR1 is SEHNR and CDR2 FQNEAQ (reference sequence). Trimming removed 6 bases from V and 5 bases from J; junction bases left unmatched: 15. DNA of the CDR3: TGTGCCAGCAGAAATTCCGGGACAGTTCTGCGGGAGACCCAGTACTTC. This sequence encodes CASRNSGTVLRETQYF.

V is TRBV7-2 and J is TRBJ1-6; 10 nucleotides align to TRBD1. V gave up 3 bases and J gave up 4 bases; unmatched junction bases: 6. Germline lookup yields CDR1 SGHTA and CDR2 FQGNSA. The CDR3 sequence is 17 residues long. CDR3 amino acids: CASSFRDRGEYNSPLHF. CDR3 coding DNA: TGTGCCAGCAGCTTCCGGGACAGGGGAGAATATAATTCACCCCTCCACTTT.

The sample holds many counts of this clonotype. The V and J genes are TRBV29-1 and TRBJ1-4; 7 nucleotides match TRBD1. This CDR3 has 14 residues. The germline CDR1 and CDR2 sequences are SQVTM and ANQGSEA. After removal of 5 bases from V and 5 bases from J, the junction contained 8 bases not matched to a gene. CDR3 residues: CSVKYRGGNEKLFF. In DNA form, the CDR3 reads TGCAGCGTTAAATACAGGGGAGGGAATGAAAAACTGTTTTTT.

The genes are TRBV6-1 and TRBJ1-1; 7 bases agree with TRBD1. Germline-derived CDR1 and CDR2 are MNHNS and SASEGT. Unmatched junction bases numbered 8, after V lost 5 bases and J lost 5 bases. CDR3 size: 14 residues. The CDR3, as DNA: TGTGCCAGCAGTTTAACAGGGGCGATAACTGAAGCTTTCTTT. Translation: CASSLTGAITEAFF.

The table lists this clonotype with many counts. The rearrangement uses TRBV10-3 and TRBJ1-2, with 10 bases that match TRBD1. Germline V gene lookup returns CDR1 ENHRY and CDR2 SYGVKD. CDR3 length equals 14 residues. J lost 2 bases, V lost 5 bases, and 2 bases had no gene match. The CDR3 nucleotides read TGTGCCATCAGTCGGGGACAGGGGAACTATGGCTACACCTTC. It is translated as CAISRGQGNYGYTF.

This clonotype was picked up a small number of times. The DNA of the CDR3 is TGCGCCAGCAGCTTGGCCGGGGGAAAATATTCACCCCTCCACTTT. This sequence encodes CASSLAGGKYSPLHF. The chain links TRBV5-1 to TRBJ1-6; a weak D match, TRBD1 (5 bases). Trimming cost V 0 bases and J 8 bases, with 12 bases left between them. Germline CDR1 and CDR2: SGHRS and YFSETQ. The CDR3 is 15 amino acids. The whole variable domain, filled in from reference TRBV5-1 and TRBJ1-6, reads KAGVTQTPRYLIKTRGQQVTLSCSPISGHRSVSWYQQTPGQGLQFLFEYFSETQRNKGNFPGRFSGRQFSNSRSEMNVSTLELGDSALYLCASSLAGGKYSPLHFGNGTRLTVT.

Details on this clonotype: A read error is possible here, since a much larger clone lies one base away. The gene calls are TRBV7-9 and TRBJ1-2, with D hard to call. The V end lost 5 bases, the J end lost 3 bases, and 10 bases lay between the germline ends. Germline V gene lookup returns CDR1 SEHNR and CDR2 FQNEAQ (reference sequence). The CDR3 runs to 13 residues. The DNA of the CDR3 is TGTGCCAGCAGCCCCGACGGGGACTATGGCTACACCTTC. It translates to CASSPDGDYGYTF.

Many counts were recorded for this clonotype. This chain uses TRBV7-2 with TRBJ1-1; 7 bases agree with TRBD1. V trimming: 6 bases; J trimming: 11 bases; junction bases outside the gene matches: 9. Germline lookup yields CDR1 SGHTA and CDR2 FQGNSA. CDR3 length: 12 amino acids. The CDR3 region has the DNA TGTGCCAGCAGGAAACCACAGGGGTTTGCTTTCTTT. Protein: CASRKPQGFAFF.

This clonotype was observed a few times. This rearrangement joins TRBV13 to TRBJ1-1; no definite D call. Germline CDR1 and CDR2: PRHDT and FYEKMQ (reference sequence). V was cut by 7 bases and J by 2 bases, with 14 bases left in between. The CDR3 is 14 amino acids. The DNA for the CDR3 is TGTGCCAGCATCCGACGGAGCCTAAACACTGAAGCTTTCTTT. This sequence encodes CASIRRSLNTEAFF.

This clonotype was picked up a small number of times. DNA for the CDR3: TGCGCCAGCAGTCCGGGGGCATACGACCAAGAGACCCAGTACTTC. Protein sequence: CASSPGAYDQETQYF. The V and J genes are TRBV5-1 and TRBJ2-5; the D call may be TRBD1 or TRBD2 (6 bases each). The germline V and J ends were trimmed by 5 bases and 0 bases, with 14 bases remaining between them. Germline lookup yields CDR1 SGHRS and CDR2 YFSETQ. The CDR3 totals 15 residues.

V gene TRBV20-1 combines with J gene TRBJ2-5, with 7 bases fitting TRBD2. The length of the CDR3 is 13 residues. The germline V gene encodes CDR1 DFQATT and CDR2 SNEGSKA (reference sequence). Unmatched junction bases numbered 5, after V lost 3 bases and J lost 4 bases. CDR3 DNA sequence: TGCAGTGCTAGTCTCCCGGGAGGAGAGACCCAGTACTTC. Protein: CSASLPGGETQYF.

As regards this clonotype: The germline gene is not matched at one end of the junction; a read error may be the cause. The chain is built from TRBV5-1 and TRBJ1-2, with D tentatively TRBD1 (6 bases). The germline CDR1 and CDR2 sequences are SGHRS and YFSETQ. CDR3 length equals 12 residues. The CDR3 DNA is TGTGCCAGCAGCCTCAGGGGTAAAGGCTACACCTTC. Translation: CASSLRGKGYTF.

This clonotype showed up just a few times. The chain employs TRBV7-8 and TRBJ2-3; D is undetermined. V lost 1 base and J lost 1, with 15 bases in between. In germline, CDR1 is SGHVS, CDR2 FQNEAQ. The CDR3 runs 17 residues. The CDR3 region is CASSLGPHSVGTDTQYF. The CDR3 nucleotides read TGTGCCAGCAGCTTAGGTCCCCACAGTGTAGGCACAGATACGCAGTATTTT. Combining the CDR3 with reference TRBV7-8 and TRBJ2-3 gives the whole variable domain GAGVSQSPRYKVAKRGQDVALRCDPISGHVSLFWYQQALGQGPEFLTYFQNEAQLDKSGLPSDRFFAERPEGSVSTLKIQRTQQEDSAVYLCASSLGPHSVGTDTQYFGPGTRLTVL.

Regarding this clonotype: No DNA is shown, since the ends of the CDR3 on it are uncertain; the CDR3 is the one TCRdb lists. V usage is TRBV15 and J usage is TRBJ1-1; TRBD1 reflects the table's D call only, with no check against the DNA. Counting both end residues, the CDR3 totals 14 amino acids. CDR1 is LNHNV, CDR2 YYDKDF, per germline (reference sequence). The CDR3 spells CAASSFGRGTEASF.

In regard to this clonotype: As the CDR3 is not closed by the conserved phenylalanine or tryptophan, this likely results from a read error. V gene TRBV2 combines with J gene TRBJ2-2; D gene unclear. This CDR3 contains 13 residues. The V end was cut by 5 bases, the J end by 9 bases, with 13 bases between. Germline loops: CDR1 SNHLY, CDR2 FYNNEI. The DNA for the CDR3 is TGTGCCAGCAGTTTCGGCCTAAGCTGGGAGCTGTTTCTT. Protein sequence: CASSFGLSWELFL.

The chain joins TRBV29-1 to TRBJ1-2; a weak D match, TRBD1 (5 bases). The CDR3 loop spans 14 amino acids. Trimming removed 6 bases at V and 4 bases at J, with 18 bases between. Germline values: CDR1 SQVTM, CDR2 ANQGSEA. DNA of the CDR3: TGCAGCGTGATGACAGCGACAGTATTCTATGGCTACACCTTC. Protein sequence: CSVMTATVFYGYTF.

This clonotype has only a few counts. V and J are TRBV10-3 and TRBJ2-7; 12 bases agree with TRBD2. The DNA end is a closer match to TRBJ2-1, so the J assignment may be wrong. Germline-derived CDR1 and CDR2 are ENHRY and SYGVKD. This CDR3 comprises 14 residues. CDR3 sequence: CAISGLAGANEQFF. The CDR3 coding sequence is TGTGCCATCAGTGGACTAGCGGGAGCCAATGAGCAGTTCTTC.

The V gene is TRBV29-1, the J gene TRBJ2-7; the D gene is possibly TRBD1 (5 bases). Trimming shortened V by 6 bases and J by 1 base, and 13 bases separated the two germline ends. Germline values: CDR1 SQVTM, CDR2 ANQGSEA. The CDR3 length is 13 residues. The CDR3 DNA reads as TGCAGCGTCGTACCCCAGGGTTCCTACGAGCAGTACTTC. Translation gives CSVVPQGSYEQYF.

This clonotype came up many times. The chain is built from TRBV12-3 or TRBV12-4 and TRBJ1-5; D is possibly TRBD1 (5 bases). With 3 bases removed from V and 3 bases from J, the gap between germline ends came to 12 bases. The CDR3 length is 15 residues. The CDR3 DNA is TGTGCCAGCAGTTTCTACGGGACCCACAATCAGCCCCAGCATTTT. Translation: CASSFYGTHNQPQHF.

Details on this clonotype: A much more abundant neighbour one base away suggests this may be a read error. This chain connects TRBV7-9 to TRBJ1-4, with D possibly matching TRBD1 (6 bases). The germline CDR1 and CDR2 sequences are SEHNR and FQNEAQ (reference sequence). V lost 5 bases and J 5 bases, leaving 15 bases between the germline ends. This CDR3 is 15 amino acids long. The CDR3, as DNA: TGTGCCAGCAGCCCCCGGGACATCGTAAATGAAAAACTGTTTTTT. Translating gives CASSPRDIVNEKLFF. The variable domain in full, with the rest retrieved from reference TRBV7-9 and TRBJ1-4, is DTGVSQNPRHKITKRGQNVTFRCDPISEHNRLYWYRQTLGQGPEFLTYFQNEAQLEKSRLLSDRFSAERPKGSFSTLEIQRTEQGDSAMYLCASSPRDIVNEKLFFGSGTQLSVL.

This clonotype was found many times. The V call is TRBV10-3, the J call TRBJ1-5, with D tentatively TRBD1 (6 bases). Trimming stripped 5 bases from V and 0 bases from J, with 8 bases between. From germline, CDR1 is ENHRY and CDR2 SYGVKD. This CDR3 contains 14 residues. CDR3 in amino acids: CAISLDSSNQPQHF. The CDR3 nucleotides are TGTGCCATCAGTTTGGACAGTAGCAATCAGCCCCAGCATTTT.

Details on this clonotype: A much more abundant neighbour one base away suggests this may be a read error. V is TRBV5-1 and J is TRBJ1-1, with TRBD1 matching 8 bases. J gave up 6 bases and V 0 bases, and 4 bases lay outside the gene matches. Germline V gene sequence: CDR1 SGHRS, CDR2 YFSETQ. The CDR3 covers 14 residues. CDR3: CASSLESGGPEAFF. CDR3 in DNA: TGCGCCAGCAGCTTGGAATCAGGGGGCCCTGAAGCTTTCTTT.

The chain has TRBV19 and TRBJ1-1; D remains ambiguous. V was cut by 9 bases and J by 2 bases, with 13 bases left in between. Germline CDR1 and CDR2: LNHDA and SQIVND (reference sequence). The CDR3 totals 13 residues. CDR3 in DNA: TGTGCCAGCGCCGGGCGGGTAAACACTGAAGCTTTCTTT. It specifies CASAGRVNTEAFF.

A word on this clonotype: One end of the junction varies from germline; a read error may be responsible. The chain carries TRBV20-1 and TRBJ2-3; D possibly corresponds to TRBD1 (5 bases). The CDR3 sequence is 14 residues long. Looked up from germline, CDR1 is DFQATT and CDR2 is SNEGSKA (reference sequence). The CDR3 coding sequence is TGTGCCTGCGCGATAGGGGTTTCGACAGATACGCAGTATTTT. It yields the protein CACAIGVSTDTQYF.

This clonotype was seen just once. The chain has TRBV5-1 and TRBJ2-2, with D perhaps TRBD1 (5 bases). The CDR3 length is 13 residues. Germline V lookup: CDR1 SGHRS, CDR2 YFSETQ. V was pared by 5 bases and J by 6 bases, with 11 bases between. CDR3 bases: TGCGCCAGCAGGTCCAGGGTTTCCGGGGAGCTGTTTTTT. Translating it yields CASRSRVSGELFF.

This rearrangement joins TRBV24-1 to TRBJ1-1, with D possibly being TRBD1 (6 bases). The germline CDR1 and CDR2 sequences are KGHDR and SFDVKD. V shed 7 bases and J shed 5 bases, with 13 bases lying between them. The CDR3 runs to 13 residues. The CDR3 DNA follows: TGTGCCACCAGCCTGACAGGAGGGACTGAAGCTTTCTTT. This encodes CATSLTGGTEAFF.